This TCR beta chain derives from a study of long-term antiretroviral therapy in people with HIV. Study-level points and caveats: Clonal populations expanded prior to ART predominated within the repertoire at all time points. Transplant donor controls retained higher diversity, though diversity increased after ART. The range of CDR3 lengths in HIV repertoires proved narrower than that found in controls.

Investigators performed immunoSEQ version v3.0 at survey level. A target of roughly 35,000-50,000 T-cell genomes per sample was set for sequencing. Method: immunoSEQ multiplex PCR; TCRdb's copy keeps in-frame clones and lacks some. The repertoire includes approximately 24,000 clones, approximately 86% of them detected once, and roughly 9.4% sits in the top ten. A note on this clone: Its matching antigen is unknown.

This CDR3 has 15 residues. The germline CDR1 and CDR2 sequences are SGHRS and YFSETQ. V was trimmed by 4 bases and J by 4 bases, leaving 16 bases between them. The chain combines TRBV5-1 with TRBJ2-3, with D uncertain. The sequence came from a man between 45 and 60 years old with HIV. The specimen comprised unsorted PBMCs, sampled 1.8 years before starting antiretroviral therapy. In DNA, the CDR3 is TGCGCCAGCAGCCAGATTTCTCCGACCCCAGATACGCAGTATTTT. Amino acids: CASSQISPTPDTQYF.